Listed here is a single T cell receptor (beta chain). Its target is unknown. The entry originates in a study of human T cells and chemical hapten exposure. CDR3 size: 16 residues. Germline V gene lookup returns CDR1 SGHRS and CDR2 YFSETQ. Trimming left V 6 bases short and J 0 bases short, with 13 bases between. Broader study findings: With regard to DPC sensitization, TCRs above 1 in 1000 frequency did not change.

Each CDR3 protein gets one entry after TCRdb re-called the RACE reads with MiXCR. Found here are roughly 130,000 distinct CDR3 sequences, approximately 9.1% of them singletons; the top ten hold under 2%. Time point reported: healthy volunteer bleed at 2 weeks. Extraction yielded total RNA from whole blood (unfractionated). V is TRBV5-1 and J is TRBJ2-6; the D gene is possibly TRBD1 (6 bases). The TCR comes from a male donor in good health. Some clones in this sample may be carry-over from other donors' samples. The specimen sequenced was whole blood. The CDR3 DNA is TGCGCCAGCACACAGGGACCTAGCTCTGGGGCCAACGTCCTGACTTTC. Encoded protein: CASTQGPSSGANVLTF.